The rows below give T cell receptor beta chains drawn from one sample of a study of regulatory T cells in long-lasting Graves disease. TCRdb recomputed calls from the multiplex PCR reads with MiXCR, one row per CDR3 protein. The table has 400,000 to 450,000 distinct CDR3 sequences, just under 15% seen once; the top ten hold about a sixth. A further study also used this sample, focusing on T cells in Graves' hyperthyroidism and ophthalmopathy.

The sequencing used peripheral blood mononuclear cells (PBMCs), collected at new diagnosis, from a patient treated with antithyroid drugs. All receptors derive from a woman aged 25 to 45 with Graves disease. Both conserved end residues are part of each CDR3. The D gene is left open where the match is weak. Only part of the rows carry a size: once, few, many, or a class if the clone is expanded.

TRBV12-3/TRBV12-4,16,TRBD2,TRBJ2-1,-,CASSRSGSSAYNEQFF,TGTGCCAGCAGTCGTAGCGGGAGTAGCGCCTACAATGAGCAGTTCTTC
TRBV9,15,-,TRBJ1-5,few,CASSESGAESWPQHF,TGTGCCAGCAGTGAGTCTGGCGCGGAGAGTTGGCCCCAGCATTTT
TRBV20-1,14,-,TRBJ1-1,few,CSATKDLGDTEAFF,TGCAGTGCTACCAAGGACTTGGGGGACACTGAAGCTTTCTTT
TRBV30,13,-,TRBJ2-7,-,CAWNGGGSYEQYF,TGTGCCTGGAATGGAGGCGGCTCCTACGAGCAGTACTTC
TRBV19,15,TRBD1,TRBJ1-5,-,CATAKETGGDSPQHF,TGTGCCACCGCAAAAGAGACAGGGGGCGACTCCCCCCAGCATTTT
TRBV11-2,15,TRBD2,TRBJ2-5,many,CASSWTSGSQETQYF,TGTGCCAGCAGCTGGACTAGCGGGAGTCAAGAGACCCAGTACTTC
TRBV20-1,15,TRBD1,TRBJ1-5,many,CSAWQGGSVDQPQHF,TGCAGTGCTTGGCAGGGGGGCAGCGTGGATCAGCCCCAGCATTTT
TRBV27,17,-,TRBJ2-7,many,CASSLKRQGLTPYEQYF,TGTGCCAGCAGTTTAAAAAGGCAGGGCCTAACCCCCTACGAGCAGTACTTC
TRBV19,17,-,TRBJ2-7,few,CASSLRLGGTGSYEQYF,TGTGCCAGTAGTCTCCGACTAGGGGGAACGGGCTCCTACGAGCAGTACTTC
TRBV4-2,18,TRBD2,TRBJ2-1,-,CASSQEVGGRALYNEQFF,TGTGCCAGCAGCCAAGAAGTAGGCGGGAGGGCCCTCTACAATGAGCAGTTCTTC
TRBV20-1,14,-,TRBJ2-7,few,CSARGGIGSHEQYF,TGCAGTGCTAGGGGGGGAATTGGGTCCCACGAGCAGTACTTC
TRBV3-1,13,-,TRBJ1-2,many,CASSQGAGNGYTF,TGTGCCAGCAGCCAAGGAGCGGGGAATGGCTACACCTTC
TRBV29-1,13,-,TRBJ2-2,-,CSVDRGNTGELLF,TGCAGCGTTGATCGGGGAAACACCGGGGAGCTGCTTTTT
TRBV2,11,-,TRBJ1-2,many,CASSQRDGYTF,TGTGCCAGCAGTCAGAGGGATGGCTACACCTTC
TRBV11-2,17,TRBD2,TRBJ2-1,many,CASSAPRTSGRTGEQFF,TGTGCCAGCAGCGCGCCCCGGACTAGCGGGAGAACGGGTGAGCAGTTCTTC
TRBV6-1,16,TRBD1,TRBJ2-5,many,CASSEAAGQGSETQYF,TGTGCCAGCAGTGAAGCCGCTGGACAGGGGTCAGAGACCCAGTACTTC
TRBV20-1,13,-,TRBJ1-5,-,CSAYKRGNQPQHF,TGCAGTGCTTACAAACGGGGGAATCAGCCCCAGCATTTT
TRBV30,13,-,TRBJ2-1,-,CAWSVRDNNEQFF,TGTGCCTGGAGTGTAAGGGATAACAATGAGCAGTTCTTC